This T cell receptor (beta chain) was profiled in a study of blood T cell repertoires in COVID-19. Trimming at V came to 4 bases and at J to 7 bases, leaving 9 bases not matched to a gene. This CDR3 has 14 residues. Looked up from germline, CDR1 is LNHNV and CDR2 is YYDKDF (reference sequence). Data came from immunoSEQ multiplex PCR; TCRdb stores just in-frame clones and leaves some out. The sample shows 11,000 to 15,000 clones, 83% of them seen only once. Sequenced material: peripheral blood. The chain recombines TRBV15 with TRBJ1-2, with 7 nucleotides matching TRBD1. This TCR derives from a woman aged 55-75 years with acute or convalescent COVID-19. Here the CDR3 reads CATSKEGQSFGYTF. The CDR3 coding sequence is TGTGCCACCAGCAAGGAGGGACAGTCGTTTGGCTACACCTTC.